This passage covers 13 T cell receptor beta chains from one sample sequenced in a study of blood T cell repertoires in COVID-19. Clones were sequenced by immunoSEQ multiplex PCR, and TCRdb holds only the in-frame ones, with some missing. Of some 100,000 clones in the sample, 80% to 95% were seen once. The sample was peripheral blood. The receptors were gathered from a man aged 45-60 years with active COVID-19.

The CDR3 coding sequence is TGTGCCAGCAGTGTCCAGGCCCTCACCTACAATGAGCAGTTCTTC. Translated: CASSVQALTYNEQFF. The gene calls are TRBV27 and TRBJ2-1; no reliable D call. V was trimmed by 5 bases and J by 2 bases, leaving 13 bases between them. Germline assignment: CDR1 MNHEY and CDR2 SMNVEV (reference sequence). There are 15 residues in the CDR3.

The chain employs TRBV5-1 and TRBJ1-1; 12 bases agree with TRBD1. The V gene end was trimmed by 4 bases and the J gene end by 5 bases; junction bases not matched to a gene: 9. CDR3 length equals 16 residues. The germline gives CDR1 SGHRS, CDR2 YFSETQ. The CDR3: CASSPGQGAGRTEAFF. In DNA form, the CDR3 reads TGCGCCAGCAGCCCGGGACAGGGGGCGGGGAGGACTGAAGCTTTCTTT.

The chain carries TRBV28 and TRBJ1-2, with TRBD1 matching over 7 bases. CDR3 length equals 13 residues. Germline lookup yields CDR1 MDHEN and CDR2 SYDVKM. V lost 4 bases to trimming and J lost 9 bases; unmatched junction nucleotides: 8. This CDR3 is CASSYDRAGRYTF. The CDR3 DNA reads as TGTGCCAGCAGTTATGACAGGGCTGGTCGCTACACCTTC.

The rearrangement uses TRBV2 and TRBJ1-1; no clear D gene. There are 13 residues in the CDR3. Germline V gene data show CDR1 as SNHLY and CDR2 as FYNNEI. V lost 7 bases, J lost 0 bases, and 9 bases lay in between. The CDR3 spells CASNRVVNTEAFF. CDR3 coding DNA: TGTGCCAGCAACCGAGTGGTGAACACTGAAGCTTTCTTT.

This chain links TRBV5-1 with TRBJ2-5; D gene ambiguous. The CDR3 contains 13 residues. The germline gives CDR1 SGHRS, CDR2 YFSETQ. Trimming stripped 1 base from V and 1 base from J, with 5 bases between. The CDR3 protein is CASSLYFQETQYF. The CDR3 DNA reads as TGCGCCAGCAGCTTGTACTTCCAAGAGACCCAGTACTTC.

This chain links TRBV13 with TRBJ2-2; possibly TRBD2 for D (6 bases). CDR1 and CDR2 (germline): PRHDT, FYEKMQ (reference sequence). The CDR3 spans 15 residues. V was clipped by 0 bases and J by 5 bases, with 10 bases between them. The CDR3 DNA follows: TGTGCCAGCAGCTTAGGCCTGGGGGGAACCGGGGAGCTGTTTTTT. Protein: CASSLGLGGTGELFF.

The chain combines TRBV3-1 (or the pseudogene TRBV3-2) with TRBJ1-5, with D hard to call. CDR3 length: 13 residues. Germline V gene lookup returns CDR1 LGHDT and CDR2 YNNKEL (reference sequence). Trimming left V 5 bases short and J 7 bases short, with 12 bases between. The CDR3 loop reads CASSFPGYQPQHF. CDR3 DNA sequence: TGTGCCAGCAGCTTTCCGGGGTACCAGCCCCAGCATTTT.

The CDR3: CASSSGTESGEQYF. The CDR3 bases are TGTGCCAGCTCCTCCGGGACAGAATCTGGCGAGCAGTACTTC. V usage is TRBV18 and J usage is TRBJ2-7; 7 bases line up with TRBD1. The CDR3 is made up of 14 amino acids. Trimming cost V 6 bases and J 6 bases; bases outside gene matches: 11. Germline CDR1 is KGHSH and CDR2 is LQKENI.

The gene calls are TRBV28 and TRBJ2-1; 9 nucleotides line up with TRBD2. The ends lost 4 bases at V and 7 bases at J; junction bases unmatched: 8. The CDR3 is 15 amino acids. The germline gives CDR1 MDHEN, CDR2 SYDVKM. CDR3 DNA sequence: TGTGCCAGCAGTTCTCAGCGGGAGGTTTGTAATGAGCAGTTCTTC. Its translation is CASSSQREVCNEQFF.

The V gene is TRBV5-4, the J gene TRBJ1-2; D is possibly TRBD1 (5 bases). V was trimmed by 4 bases and J by 9 bases, leaving 22 bases between them. Germline V lookup: CDR1 SGHNT, CDR2 YYREEE (reference sequence). CDR3 length: 15 amino acids. Here the CDR3 reads CASSGNPGLAWSYTF. The CDR3 DNA follows: TGTGCCAGCAGCGGTAATCCAGGGTTGGCTTGGAGCTACACCTTC.

The chain carries TRBV28 and TRBJ2-1, with D possibly TRBD2 on 5 matching bases. The length of the CDR3 is 15 residues. The germline gives CDR1 MDHEN, CDR2 SYDVKM. V was cut by 5 bases and J by 5 bases, with 16 bases left in between. In DNA, the CDR3 is TGTGCCAGCAGTCCAACAGCGGTAGCTAACAATGAGCAGTTCTTC. It specifies CASSPTAVANNEQFF.

The chain's CDR3 is CASSIREGEAFF. Written as DNA, the CDR3 is TGTGCCAGTAGTATCCGGGAGGGTGAAGCTTTCTTT. V gene TRBV19 combines with J gene TRBJ1-1; unclear D gene. Trimming removed 3 bases from V and 7 bases from J, with 9 bases in between. The CDR3 is made up of 12 amino acids. Germline V gene lookup returns CDR1 LNHDA and CDR2 SQIVND (reference sequence).

The rearrangement links TRBV27 to TRBJ2-3; D is possibly TRBD2 (6 bases). The ends were cut back, 3 bases at V and 2 bases at J, with 12 bases in the middle. The CDR3 has 15 residues. Germline V CDR1 and CDR2: MNHEY, SMNVEV (reference sequence). The CDR3 spells CASSLRGTTTDTQYF. The CDR3 DNA reads TGTGCCAGCAGTTTGCGGGGAACAACCACAGATACGCAGTATTTT.